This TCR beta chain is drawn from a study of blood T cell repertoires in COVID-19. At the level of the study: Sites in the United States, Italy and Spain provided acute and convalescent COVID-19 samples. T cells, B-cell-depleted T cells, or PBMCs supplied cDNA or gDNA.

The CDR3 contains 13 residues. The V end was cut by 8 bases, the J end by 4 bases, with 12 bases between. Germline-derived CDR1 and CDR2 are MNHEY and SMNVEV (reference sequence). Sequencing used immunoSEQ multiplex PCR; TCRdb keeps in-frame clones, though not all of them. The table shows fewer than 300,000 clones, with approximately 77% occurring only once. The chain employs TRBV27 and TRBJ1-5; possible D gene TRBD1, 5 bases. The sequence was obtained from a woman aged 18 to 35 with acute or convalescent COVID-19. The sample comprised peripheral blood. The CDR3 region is CASGERGNQPQHF. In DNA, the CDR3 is TGTGCCAGCGGTGAAAGGGGTAATCAGCCCCAGCATTTT.